This T cell receptor (beta chain) was recorded in a study of cytomegalovirus exposure and HLA in healthy donors (TCRdb year 2017). A note on the overall study: An earlier analysis of 587 of the donors reported approximately 280 Gb of sequence data and some 110 million unique TCR beta sequences obtained from 150 million to 200 million T cells. About 5 DR-DQ haplotypes were handled as single units for association and clustering, since linkage in the cohort was strong. Among several hundred genotyped donors of the cohort, an average of about 220,000 unique TCR beta nucleotide sequences was sequenced per donor, of which roughly 18% were non-productive. Using immunosequencing, the study profiled T cell repertoires from around 680 subjects and related those repertoires to cytomegalovirus serostatus. Around 300 gigabases of sequencing data and tens of millions of unique TCR sequences were included in an early release covering about 620 HLA-typed donors. Of the approximately 400 genotyped donors, 75% to 85% were placed in the genetic ancestry cluster associated with self-reported Caucasian donors. The later analysis used no new phenotypic data to find candidate immune exposures, relying instead on TCR beta sequences and their occurrence across donors. High-throughput TCR immunosequencing, statistical association of individual TCRs with disease status, and machine learning were combined to predict cytomegalovirus infection status. Donor age, sex, ethnicity and CMV serostatus were compiled together with the repertoire data. A later analysis re-examined previously published TCR beta repertoires from 610 or so donors and added high-resolution HLA genotyping to investigate patterns of TCR occurrence. To decide whether each TCR beta V gene segment behaved as functional or pseudogenic, an earlier analysis of approximately 620 of the donors relied on high-throughput TCR beta sequencing. All discovery cohort repertoires had been generated on a single sequencing platform. Both class I and class II loci were covered by HLA typing, at four-digit resolution. The number of typed donors differed by locus: about 620-640 for A, B, C, DRB1 and DQB1; approximately 530 for DQA1; 606 for DPA1; and about 450 for DPB1. The study aimed to test whether cataloging public T cell receptors could reveal signatures of past pathogen exposure. Besides the first cohort of approximately 670 subjects, a separate validation cohort made up of 120 different subjects was used. Genome-wide SNP genotypes for about 60% of the 666 donors were used in a later genetic analysis, which treated that subset as a discovery cohort.

Broader findings and caveats from the paper: Correlated functional status among segregating V segments might reflect linkage disequilibrium, but an unknown experimental factor could not be ruled out. Several of the top co-occurrence clusters appeared to be linked to parvovirus B19, influenza, CMV and Epstein-Barr virus, according to a later analysis. A later genetic analysis reported fewer N-insertions in productive TCRs among donors in an Asian-associated ancestry cluster than the roughly 700-donor mean. Presence/absence analyses assumed roughly uniform sequencing depth across donors, an assumption that may not hold. A total of 150 to 200 TCR beta chains were listed by the study as associated with cytomegalovirus. Strong co-occurrence of HLA alleles, especially DR and DQ, made assigning TCR associations to individual alleles difficult. Three of the identified cytomegalovirus-associated TCR beta chains were confirmed in vitro to be specific for cytomegalovirus antigens. A further reported finding was that TCR beta sequences accurately predicted the HLA-A and HLA-B alleles for most subjects in the first cohort. Broadly in line with IMGT annotations, most TCR beta V segments showed up in productive rearrangements about 87% or about 30% of the time in an earlier analysis of about 500 of the donors. According to a later analysis, TCR association rates differed among HLA loci, with DRB1 alleles showing the most associated TCRs and HLA-C alleles showing the fewest. HLA typing was unavailable for some donors at each locus, so association tests used only the typed subset. This cohort had only TCR beta chains sequenced, and the lack of alpha or paired-chain data limited which features could be detected. In a later analysis, most CMV-associated TCR beta chains were found to appear HLA-restricted, with HLA associations seemingly driven largely by CMV exposure. A later genetic analysis associated a missense DCLRE1C variant with V-gene and J-gene trimming of TCR beta chains, and an independent cohort replicated the association. The earlier analysis of 587 of the donors excluded some 16 rarely observed V segments, including chromosome 9 orphons, because counts were too low. In a later analysis, over 15,000 TCR beta sequences were associated with specific HLA alleles at a false discovery rate of 0.05. The only immune exposure information available for the cohort was CMV serostatus. The classifier was reported to diagnose cytomegalovirus status with high specificity and sensitivity in both the original cohort and the validation cohort. It was suggested by the authors that the approach could potentially be generalized to other disease states and immunological phenotypes. Most TCR sequences were seen in very few donors, while some public TCRs were found in many individuals. A cluster of highly shared sequence variants was judged likely to represent a technical artifact of the sequencing pipeline. In a later analysis, HLA-associated TCR beta chains showed more clonal expansion and lower generation probabilities than non-associated chains that were equally common. The 87-base-pair reads could not distinguish some IMGT-functional V segments, including TRBV6-2 and TRBV6-3, so those segments were excluded.

In the case of this clone: It has no known antigen specificity. Base-call qualities are not available, and no considerably larger clone is one nucleotide away.

The CDR3 holds 18 amino acids from the cysteine to the phenylalanine. CDR3 DNA is the only sequence kept; it has 54 bases, read in frame from the first base. The germline V gene (reference sequence) provides CDR1 LNHDA and CDR2 SQIVND. Unmatched junction bases come to 12, with V trimmed by 8 bases and J by 1 base. The cohort consisted of more than 650 healthy bone marrow donors. At the time of sampling, all cohort members were nominally healthy, though unrecorded immune exposures were likely present. The donor tested CMV seronegative and was one of the 352 seronegative cohort members. A peripheral blood sample was provided by each donor, and peripheral blood mononuclear cells were used for TCR beta sequencing. Genomic DNA was extracted from the blood cell samples with the Qiagen DNeasy Blood Extraction Kit. Library construction relied on the immunoSEQ multiplex PCR assay. The multiplex PCR relied on a mix of 60 forward primers for TCR Vbeta segments and 13 reverse primers for TCR Jbeta segments. The CDR3 region of rearranged TCR beta genes was amplified from genomic DNA with a multiplex PCR assay. The Illumina HiSeq System was used to sequence the amplified TCR beta libraries as 87-base-pair reads. In the source study's methods: A later analysis counted about 80 million unique TCR beta chains across the 550 to 800 repertoires, and some 11 million of these chains were shared by at least two donors. Raw reads were error-corrected and collapsed into unique sequences with a nearest-neighbor algorithm that merged closely related sequences to remove PCR and sequencing errors. CDR3 sequences were aligned to IMGT reference sequences to assign V, D and J gene segments. For a sequence to be retained, a match of at least six nucleotides to both a V gene segment and a J gene segment was required. A rearrangement was called productive if the CDR3 had no stop codons and remained in frame with V and J, and every other rearrangement was called non-productive. CDR3 was defined by IMGT convention, running from the second conserved V-encoded cysteine to the conserved J-encoded phenylalanine. The earlier analysis of 587 of the donors excluded any sequence lacking an unambiguous match to a single V gene segment. In an earlier analysis of 587 of the donors, V segments were called functional above 56.7% productive rearrangements and were called segregating when the between-donor standard deviation exceeded 5%. To diagnose cytomegalovirus status from the catalog of TCR beta chain sequences, a statistical classification framework was built. A later analysis assigned V and J genes by comparing TCR nucleotide sequences with IMGT/GENE-DB human TR gene sequences. In a later analysis, CDR3 sequences and most-parsimonious VDJ recombination scenarios were assigned using the TCRdist pipeline. A later analysis defined each TCR beta chain by its CDR3 amino acid sequence plus V-gene family, and excluded reads lacking a unique V-gene family. To address suspected cross-contamination and a sequencing artifact, a later analysis removed around 590 highly shared, low-generation-probability nucleotide sequences. For each public chain, a later analysis derived a clonal expansion index from normalized ranks of inferred template counts within each repertoire. A later analysis computed generation probabilities with a VDJ recombination model fitted to out-of-frame rearrangements, and checked the results against IGoR. Hypergeometric tests were used in a later analysis to score TCR-TCR, TCR-HLA and TCR-CMV co-occurrence, with a repertoire-size bias correction applied to the TCR pairs. To estimate false discovery rates, a later analysis permuted the HLA or CMV assignments 20 times. In a later analysis, co-occurring TCRs were grouped using DBSCAN, with TCRdist sequence similarity added in when clustering inside HLA-allele-positive subsets. Repertoires with fewer than 30,000 or more than 120,000 public chains, plus five repertoires with anomalous nucleotide sharing, were excluded from co-occurrence clustering. Not all clones reach the TCRdb copy of this immuneACCESS table, which keeps in-frame sequences only. Checked studies attribute under half of the gap to unresolved V genes and leave the rest unexplained. The D gene and trimming were derived from the DNA, and the V and J assignments and clone size from that table. For this sample the table gives 190,000 or so clones, of which around 86% were detected only once. The ten largest clones represent 1.6% of the sample.

The sequenced sample was PBMCs. This TCR derives from a man aged 50-59 years in good health and CMV-seronegative. The sequence joins TRBV19 to TRBJ2-6; 9 nucleotides in the junction match TRBD1. The sequenced DNA is TGTGCCAGTCGGACCGGACAGGGGCGTTCTTCTGGGGCCAACGTCCTGACTTTC. Its protein product is CASRTGQGRSSGANVLTF. Reference TRBV19 and TRBJ2-6 genes cover what lies past the CDR3, so the full variable domain is DGGITQSPKYLFRKEGQNVTLSCEQNLNHDAMYWYRQDPGQGLRLIYYSQIVNDFQKGDIAEGYSVSREKKESFPLTVTSAQKNPTAFYLCASRTGQGRSSGANVLTFGAGSRLTVL.